This TCR beta chain was identified in a study of T-cell memory formation after mild COVID-19. This CDR3 spans 16 amino acids. Trimming removed 0 bases at V and 0 bases at J, with 6 bases between. Per germline, CDR1 MGHRA and CDR2 YSYEKL. TCRdb processed the 5' RACE reads anew with MiXCR; each CDR3 protein has one entry. The sample has approximately 260,000 distinct CDR3 sequences; roughly 18% are singletons. The receptor comes from a young man who had mild COVID-19 (a few samples of this study predate the infection). Cell type and time point are not known. Sequencing was carried out using PBMCs or a T cell subset sorted from them (not recorded which). The V gene is TRBV4-1, the J gene TRBJ2-6, with D uncertain. Here the CDR3 reads CASSQDGSSGANVLTF. The DNA for the CDR3 is TGCGCCAGCAGCCAAGACGGCAGCTCTGGGGCCAACGTCCTGACTTTC.